The next 22 T cell receptor beta chains were all read from a single sample in a study of CD8 T cells in Susac syndrome. With random hexamers, roughly 0.45 to 1 ug RNA was reverse transcribed. Via MiXCR, TCRdb re-called the immunoSEQ multiplex PCR reads, giving one row per CDR3 protein. The table lists under 200,000 distinct CDR3 sequences, 85% to 95% of them singletons. Source material: CD8+ T cells from PBMCs. Source of these receptors: a human donor with multiple sclerosis.

The gene calls are TRBV4-2 and TRBJ2-5; D may be TRBD2 (6 bases). The CDR3 consists of 16 residues. With 0 bases removed from V and 0 bases from J, the gap between germline ends came to 11 bases. Looked up from germline, CDR1 is LGHNA and CDR2 is YNFKEQ. The CDR3: CASSQDGLPYQETQYF. The CDR3 nucleotides are TGTGCCAGCAGCCAAGACGGACTACCCTACCAAGAGACCCAGTACTTC.

V gene TRBV28 combines with J gene TRBJ1-1, with 9 bases aligning to TRBD1. Unmatched junction bases numbered 19, after V lost 5 bases and J lost 12 bases. CDR3 length: 16 amino acids. Germline assignment: CDR1 MDHEN and CDR2 SYDVKM. This CDR3 reads CASSPWNTRGTGLTFF. The CDR3 coding sequence is TGTGCCAGCAGTCCGTGGAATACGCGGGGGACAGGGCTGACTTTCTTT.

The V and J genes are TRBV4-1 and TRBJ2-1, with 9 nucleotides matching TRBD2. Germline V gives CDR1 MGHRA, CDR2 YSYEKL. J gave up 2 bases and V 1 base, and 3 bases lay outside the gene matches. The CDR3 is 16 amino acids. This CDR3 is CASSQGGRATYNEQFF. The DNA for the CDR3 is TGCGCCAGCAGCCAAGGCGGGAGGGCAACCTACAATGAGCAGTTCTTC.

This clonotype was counted a single time. V is TRBV28 and J is TRBJ2-1; 9 bases agree with TRBD2. Germline V gives CDR1 MDHEN, CDR2 SYDVKM. The CDR3 contains 16 residues. V was clipped by 5 bases and J by 8 bases; unmatched bases: 13. The CDR3 DNA sequence: TGTGCCAGCAGTCCCTTAGCGGGAGTGGTTGTCTATGAGCAGTTCTTC. Residues: CASSPLAGVVVYEQFF.

The CDR3 coding sequence is TGCGCCAGCAGCTTGTTTACGGGAGACGAGCAGTACTTC. It codes for CASSLFTGDEQYF. The chain uses TRBV5-1 and TRBJ2-7, with TRBD2 as a possible D gene (6 bases). Germline V gives CDR1 SGHRS, CDR2 YFSETQ. The CDR3 has 13 amino acids. The germline V and J ends were trimmed by 1 base and 5 bases, with 10 bases remaining between them.

The chain joins TRBV4-1 to TRBJ1-1; D uncertain. Germline V gene data show CDR1 as MGHRA and CDR2 as YSYEKL. This CDR3 has 12 amino acids. Trimming removed 1 base at V and 3 bases at J, with 3 bases between. CDR3 loop: CASSQAYTEAFF. CDR3 in DNA: TGCGCCAGCAGCCAAGCCTACACTGAAGCTTTCTTT.

The rearrangement links TRBV19 to TRBJ1-1, with TRBD1 matching over 7 bases. The CDR3 length is 13 residues. Germline trimming cut 8 bases from V and 2 bases from J; bases unmatched to any gene: 5. Looked up from germline, CDR1 is LNHDA and CDR2 is SQIVND (reference sequence). The DNA for the CDR3 is TGTGCCAGTTCGGACAGGACCAACACTGAAGCTTTCTTT. Translated, it gives CASSDRTNTEAFF.

The rearrangement joins TRBV25-1 to TRBJ2-7; 7 bases agree with TRBD1. The CDR3 extends over 16 amino acids. Germline lookup yields CDR1 MGHDK and CDR2 SYGVNS. The ends lost 3 bases at V and 0 bases at J; junction bases unmatched: 8. CDR3 sequence: CASSDSDRSSSYEQYF. The CDR3 nucleotides are TGTGCCAGCAGTGACTCGGACAGGTCAAGCTCCTACGAGCAGTACTTC.

The chain couples TRBV9 to TRBJ1-5, with D perhaps TRBD1 (6 bases). With 0 bases removed from V and 7 bases from J, the gap between germline ends came to 11 bases. Germline assignment: CDR1 SGDLS and CDR2 YYNGEE. CDR3 size: 14 residues. The CDR3 DNA reads TGTGCCAGCAGCGTAGGAGGGGGTGGACAGCCCCAGCATTTT. Protein: CASSVGGGGQPQHF.

The chain couples TRBV6-5 to TRBJ2-7; 7 bases are shared with TRBD1. Germline assignment: CDR1 MNHEY and CDR2 SVGAGI. The CDR3 is made up of 14 amino acids. The ends lost 6 bases at V and 2 bases at J; junction bases unmatched: 7. This chain's CDR3 is CASSTGARAYEQYF. Written as DNA, the CDR3 is TGTGCCAGCAGCACAGGGGCGAGGGCCTACGAGCAGTACTTC.

The CDR3 region has the DNA TGCAGTGCTTCCGGGACTAGCGGCAATGAGCAGTTCTTC. Residues: CSASGTSGNEQFF. The chain employs TRBV20-1 and TRBJ2-1; 11 nucleotides agree with TRBD2. There are 13 residues in the CDR3. V shed 5 bases, J shed 6 bases, and the junction held 3 bases outside the gene matches. CDR1 DFQATT and CDR2 SNEGSKA come from the germline V gene (reference sequence).

This clonotype was seen only a few times. V and J are TRBV25-1 and TRBJ2-7; 8 bases align to TRBD2. The V segment lost 3 bases and the J segment 0 bases; nucleotides outside the gene matches: 1. This CDR3 is 14 amino acids long. The germline V gene encodes CDR1 MGHDK and CDR2 SYGVNS. CDR3 region: CASSESGSSYEQYF. Here the CDR3 DNA reads TGTGCCAGCAGTGAGAGCGGGAGCTCCTACGAGCAGTACTTC.

The DNA for the CDR3 is TGCAGACTCAGAGGCGGGAGTACCTACAATGAGCAGTTCTTC. Its protein product is CRLRGGSTYNEQFF. The chain recombines TRBV20-1 with TRBJ2-1, with 7 bases lining up with TRBD2. The CDR3 has 14 amino acids. Germline-derived CDR1 and CDR2 are DFQATT and SNEGSKA (reference sequence).

This CDR3 is CASSPKGDRGWETQYF. In DNA form, the CDR3 reads TGTGCCAGCAGCCCTAAGGGGGACAGGGGGTGGGAGACCCAGTACTTC. V usage is TRBV12-3 or TRBV12-4 and J usage is TRBJ2-5, with 11 bases that match TRBD1. Unmatched junction bases numbered 11, after V lost 6 bases and J lost 5 bases. The CDR3 runs to 16 residues.

As DNA, the CDR3 is TGTGCCAGCAGTTTTCCCAATGGGCTCAATGAGCAGTTCTTC. Its translation is CASSFPNGLNEQFF. This chain connects TRBV27 to TRBJ2-1; D is uncertain. Looked up from germline, CDR1 is MNHEY and CDR2 is SMNVEV (reference sequence). The ends were cut back, 3 bases at V and 6 bases at J, with 12 bases in the middle. The CDR3 is made up of 14 amino acids.

The chain links TRBV20-1 to TRBJ2-1, with 8 bases fitting TRBD1. The length of the CDR3 is 16 residues. CDR1 is DFQATT, CDR2 SNEGSKA, per germline (reference sequence). J gave up 7 bases and V 0 bases, and 11 bases lay outside the gene matches. CDR3 loop: CSARDSVGNRGNEQFF. The CDR3 DNA sequence: TGCAGTGCTAGAGATTCGGTCGGGAACAGGGGGAATGAGCAGTTCTTC.

V is TRBV13 and J is TRBJ2-5, with a possible D match to TRBD2 (5 bases). The length of the CDR3 is 14 residues. Germline CDR1 is PRHDT and CDR2 is FYEKMQ (reference sequence). Trimming shortened V by 2 bases and J by 5 bases, and 12 bases separated the two germline ends. The CDR3 region is CASSLLPGSETQYF. The CDR3 DNA follows: TGTGCCAGCAGCTTACTCCCGGGGAGTGAGACCCAGTACTTC.

The chain combines TRBV27 with TRBJ1-1; D remains ambiguous. The CDR3 loop spans 11 amino acids. V lost 8 bases, J lost 1 base, and 5 bases lay in between. Germline values: CDR1 MNHEY, CDR2 SMNVEV (reference sequence). The CDR3 is CASGRNTEAFF. CDR3 nucleotide sequence: TGTGCCAGCGGGAGGAACACTGAAGCTTTCTTT.

The chain recombines TRBV24-1 with TRBJ1-6; possibly TRBD1 for D (5 bases). The length of the CDR3 is 15 residues. V was shortened by 7 bases and J by 10 bases, with 19 bases between the two germline ends. Per germline, CDR1 KGHDR and CDR2 SFDVKD. CDR3 in DNA: TGTGCCACCAGGACCTCGGGACTGTACAGGTCACCCCTCCACTTT. Translation: CATRTSGLYRSPLHF.

This rearrangement joins TRBV27 to TRBJ2-2; maybe TRBD1 (7 bases). Germline V gene data show CDR1 as MNHEY and CDR2 as SMNVEV (reference sequence). This CDR3 region has 16 residues. V was clipped by 5 bases and J by 6 bases, with 19 bases between them. CDR3 in DNA: TGTGCCAGCAGTCCTTGGGGGACAGCGGGCGCCGGGGAGCTGTTTTTT. This sequence encodes CASSPWGTAGAGELFF.

The genes are TRBV20-1 and TRBJ2-1; D remains ambiguous. Germline CDR1 and CDR2: DFQATT and SNEGSKA (reference sequence). V was trimmed by 6 bases and J by 5 bases, leaving 14 bases between them. The CDR3 length is 13 residues. CDR3 nucleotide sequence: TGCAGTGCCGAACAAGGGATGGACAATGAGCAGTTCTTC. This sequence encodes CSAEQGMDNEQFF.

The chain joins TRBV12-3 or TRBV12-4 to TRBJ2-7, with 11 nucleotides matching TRBD1. The CDR3 is 14 amino acids. V lost 5 bases to trimming and J lost 6 bases; unmatched junction nucleotides: 6. DNA for the CDR3: TGTGCCAGCAGTCCGGACAGGGGGCTGGGCGAGCAGTACTTC. Residues: CASSPDRGLGEQYF.